Presented here are 5 T cell receptor beta chains from one specimen sequenced in a study of T cell responses to AZD1222 COVID-19 vaccine (TCRdb year 2021). Interpreted using the paper, the time point label stands for: baseline before first vaccination. Receptor libraries were prepared by the immunoSEQ multiplex PCR assay. TCRdb provides this immuneACCESS table in a form limited to in-frame rearrangements. Some clones are lacking; in checked studies, under half of them reflect an unresolved V gene, and why the rest are absent is not known. For this sample the table gives about 96,000 clones, of which 70% to 90% were detected only once. In total, the top ten clones hold roughly 1.7% of the sample. The starting material was peripheral blood, obtained on day 0 of AZD1222 vaccination. All receptors derive from an adult in good health.

This chain joins TRBV28 and TRBJ2-1, with TRBD2 identical over 7 bases. CDR1 and CDR2 from the germline V gene are MDHEN and SYDVKM. Germline trimming cut 6 bases from V and 4 bases from J; bases unmatched to any gene: 6. The CDR3 spans 14 residues. CDR3 coding DNA: TGTGCCAGCAGGGCGGGGGAAATTTACAATGAGCAGTTCTTC. Translated: CASRAGEIYNEQFF.

The chain is built from TRBV28 and TRBJ1-2; 7 nucleotides match TRBD1. The J segment lost 2 bases and the V segment lost 5 bases, leaving 2 bases of the junction unmatched. Germline lookup yields CDR1 MDHEN and CDR2 SYDVKM. The length of the CDR3 is 13 residues. Here the CDR3 reads CASSMDRNYGYTF. CDR3 DNA: TGTGCCAGCAGTATGGACAGGAACTATGGCTACACCTTC.

The chain recombines TRBV5-4 with TRBJ2-7; 9 positions agree with TRBD1. Germline CDR1 SGHNT, CDR2 YYREEE (reference sequence). V was pared by 4 bases and J by 6 bases, with 5 bases of the junction left unmatched. This CDR3 has 13 amino acids. The CDR3, as DNA: TGTGCCAGCAGCCACCCGGACAGGGGCGAGCAGTACTTC. Encoded protein: CASSHPDRGEQYF.

This chain links TRBV5-6 with TRBJ2-7; 8 positions agree with TRBD1. V shed 4 bases, J shed 6 bases, and the junction held 9 bases outside the gene matches. Germline CDR1 is SGHDT and CDR2 is YYEEEE. The CDR3 runs 14 residues. DNA for the CDR3: TGTGCCAGCAGCAGGGACAGGAGTATACGCGAGCAGTACTTC. Protein product: CASSRDRSIREQYF.

This chain connects TRBV7-8 to TRBJ1-2; 7 nucleotides agree with TRBD1. Trimming removed 5 bases from V and 3 bases from J; junction bases left unmatched: 12. The CDR3 spans 16 residues. Looked up from germline, CDR1 is SGHVS and CDR2 is FQNEAQ. In DNA, the CDR3 is TGTGCCAGCAGCAGCCCCGGGGAGGGGGCAGACTATGGCTACACCTTC. Translating it yields CASSSPGEGADYGYTF.